This T cell receptor (beta chain) was retrieved from a study of blood T cell repertoires in COVID-19. As handled by the study authors: From reference gene primer amplification, estimates of nucleated cell counts were derived. TCRdb's copy holds only in-frame clones and misses some; the assay was immunoSEQ multiplex PCR. V and J calls plus clone size are reproduced from that table; the DNA served to infer D and trimming. Among tens of thousands of clones, 80% to 85% were seen once, and the ten largest hold roughly a fifth. Per the germline V gene, CDR1 is SGHNT and CDR2 is YENEEA. Deletions cut 6 bases from V and 4 bases from J, with 18 bases between. The CDR3 sequence is 15 residues long.

This receptor was taken from a man younger than 45 with COVID-19, enrolled during active disease. This rearrangement joins TRBV11-3 to TRBJ1-2; D gene ambiguous. The sequenced sample was peripheral blood. CDR3 DNA: TGTGCCAGCAGTTTACCCGAGGGCAATAGCTATGGCTACACCTTC. It encodes CASSLPEGNSYGYTF.